The TCR beta chain described here comes from a study of monozygotic twins with inflammatory bowel disease. The germline V gene has CDR1 DFQATT and CDR2 SNEGSKA (reference sequence). This CDR3 has 14 residues. TCRdb re-called the 5' RACE reads; every CDR3 protein appears as one record, without DNA. Its clone listing holds about 140,000 distinct CDR3 sequences. This TCR was recovered from a human donor with ulcerative colitis or Crohn's disease, or a healthy co-twin of an affected twin (not recorded which). The chain couples TRBV20-1 to TRBJ1-4. The sample comprised blood. The chain's CDR3 is CSASSGATNEKLFF.